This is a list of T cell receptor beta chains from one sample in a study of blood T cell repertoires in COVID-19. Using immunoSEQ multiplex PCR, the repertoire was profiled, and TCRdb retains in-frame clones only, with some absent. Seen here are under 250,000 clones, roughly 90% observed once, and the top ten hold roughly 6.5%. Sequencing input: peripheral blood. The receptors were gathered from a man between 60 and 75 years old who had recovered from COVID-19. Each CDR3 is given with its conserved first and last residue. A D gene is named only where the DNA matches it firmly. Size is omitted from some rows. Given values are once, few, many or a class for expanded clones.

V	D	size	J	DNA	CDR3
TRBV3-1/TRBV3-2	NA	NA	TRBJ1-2	TGTGCCAGCAGCCAAGCGACAGCCAATGGCTACACCTTC	CASSQATANGYTF
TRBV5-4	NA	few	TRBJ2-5	TGTGCCAGCAGTGACGAGGAAGAGACCCAGTACTTC	CASSDEEETQYF
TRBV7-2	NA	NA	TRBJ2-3	TGTGCCAGCAGCTTTCGGGGAGCTAGCTCGGCAGATACGCAGTATTTT	CASSFRGASSADTQYF
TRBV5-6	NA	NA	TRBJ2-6	TGTGCCAGCAGCTTGGCCGGACAGTACCTCTCTGGGGCCAACGTCCTGACTTTC	CASSLAGQYLSGANVLTF
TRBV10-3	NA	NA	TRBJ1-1	TGTGCCACGAAGGGGGTACGGGACACTGAAGCTTTCTTT	CATKGVRDTEAFF
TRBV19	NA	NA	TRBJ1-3	TGTGCCACCCGGGGGAGGTCCGGAAACACCATATATTTT	CATRGRSGNTIYF
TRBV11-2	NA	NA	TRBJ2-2	TGTGCCAGCAGCTTACGAGCCCCACCTACCGGGGAGCTGTTTTTT	CASSLRAPPTGELFF
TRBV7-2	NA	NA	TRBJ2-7	TGTGCCAGCAGCTTACCCCCTCTGAGATACGAGCAGTACTTC	CASSLPPLRYEQYF
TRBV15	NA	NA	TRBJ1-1	TGTGCCACCAGCAGCCCATATAAAGCGGCTTTCTTT	CATSSPYKAAFF
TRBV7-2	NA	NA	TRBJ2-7	TGTGCCAGCAGCCGGGAGAGGGGGGGGCGCGTTTACGAGCAGTACTTC	CASSRERGGRVYEQYF
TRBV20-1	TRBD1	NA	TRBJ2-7	TGCAGTGCTAGTTCGGACAGGGGGCACGAGCAGTACTTC	CSASSDRGHEQYF
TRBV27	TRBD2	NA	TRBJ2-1	TGTGCCAGCAGTCTTGGGACTATCTACAATGAGCAGTTCTTC	CASSLGTIYNEQFF
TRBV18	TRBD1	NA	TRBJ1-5	TGTGCCAGCTCAGGGACAGCTAGCAATCAGCCCCAGCATTTT	CASSGTASNQPQHF
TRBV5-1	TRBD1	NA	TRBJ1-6	TGCGCCAGCAGCTTGCTTTCGACAGGGGGTGGTTCACCCCTCCACTTT	CASSLLSTGGGSPLHF
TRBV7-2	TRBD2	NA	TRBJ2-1	TGTGCCAGCAGCCCCCGGGGGGGGCCAAGCTCCTACAATGAGCAGTTCTTC	CASSPRGGPSSYNEQFF
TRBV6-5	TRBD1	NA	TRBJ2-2	TGTGCCAGCAGTTACACAGGGGCAAGCGGGGAGCTGTTTTTT	CASSYTGASGELFF
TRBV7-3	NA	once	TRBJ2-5	TGTGCCAGCAGCGGAGGCGGAGGGGAGACCCAGTACTTC	CASSGGGGETQYF
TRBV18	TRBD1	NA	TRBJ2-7	TGTGCCAGCACCCCACAGGGGGCAACCTACGAGCAGTACTTC	CASTPQGATYEQYF
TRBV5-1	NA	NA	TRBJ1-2	TGCGCCAGCAGTGGGGGGTATAGAACTAACTATGGCTACACCTTC	CASSGGYRTNYGYTF
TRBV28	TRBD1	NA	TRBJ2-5	TGTGCCAGCAGCTCCCCAAACAGGGGGCGTGGAGAGACCCAGTACTTC	CASSSPNRGRGETQYF
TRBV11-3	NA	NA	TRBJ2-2	TGTGCCAGCAGCCGGGGGTCTGGGGAGCTGTTTTTT	CASSRGSGELFF
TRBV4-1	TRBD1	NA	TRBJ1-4	TGCGCCAGCAGCCAAGATACCAGGGGGAGGGAAAAACTGTTTTTT	CASSQDTRGREKLFF
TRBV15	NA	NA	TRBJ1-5	TGTGCCACCAGCAGGGACAAGGGGTCGGGGGGGCAGCCCCAGCATTTT	CATSRDKGSGGQPQHF
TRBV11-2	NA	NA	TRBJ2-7	TGTGCCAGCACCTCGAGGCCACAATCGATTGAGTACTTC	CASTSRPQSIEYF
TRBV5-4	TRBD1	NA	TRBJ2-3	TGTGCCAGCAGTCCGGGACAGGGTTTTGCAGATACGCAGTATTTT	CASSPGQGFADTQYF
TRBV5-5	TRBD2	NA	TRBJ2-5	TGTGCCAGCAGCCCGGGGGGAGCTCCGGGGGAGACCCAGTACTTC	CASSPGGAPGETQYF
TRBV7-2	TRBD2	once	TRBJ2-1	TGTGCCAGCAGTCCGACTAGCGGGAAGTACAATGAGCAGTTCTTC	CASSPTSGKYNEQFF
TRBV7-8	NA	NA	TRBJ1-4	TGTGCCAGCAGCTTAGCGGGGGGATCTAAACTGTTTTTT	CASSLAGGSKLFF
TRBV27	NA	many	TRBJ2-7	TGTGCCAGCAGTTTTACAGGGTCCTACGAGCAGTACTTC	CASSFTGSYEQYF
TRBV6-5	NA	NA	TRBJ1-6	TGTGCCAGCACCCCTACCTACTATAATTCACCCCTCCACTTT	CASTPTYYNSPLHF
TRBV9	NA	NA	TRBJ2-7	TGTGCCAGCAGCCCCGGGCTACTCTTTAGGGGCGAGCAGTACTTC	CASSPGLLFRGEQYF
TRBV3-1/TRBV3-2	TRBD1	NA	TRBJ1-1	TGTGCCAGCAGCCAAAAGACAGGGCAAACTGAAGCTTTCTTT	CASSQKTGQTEAFF
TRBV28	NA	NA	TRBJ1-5	TGTGCCAGCTGCCCGGGGGGGGGTTCTAATCAGCCCCAGCATTTT	CASCPGGGSNQPQHF
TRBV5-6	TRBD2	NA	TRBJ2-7	TGTGCCAGCAGCCCAGGTTTACTAGCGTTGACCTACGAGCAGTACTTC	CASSPGLLALTYEQYF
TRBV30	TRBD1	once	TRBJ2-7	TGTGCCTGGAGTACAGGCAGGGGGCACATTTTCACCTACGAGCAGTACTTC	CAWSTGRGHIFTYEQYF
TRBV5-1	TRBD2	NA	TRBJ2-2	TGCGCCAGCAGCTTGCGGGCGGGAGGCGGTACCGGGGAGCTGTTTTTT	CASSLRAGGGTGELFF
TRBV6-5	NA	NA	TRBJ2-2	TGTGCCAGCAGAACCACCTATTACACCGGGGAGCTGTTTTTT	CASRTTYYTGELFF
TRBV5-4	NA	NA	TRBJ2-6	TGTGCCAGCAGCTTGGCCTCGCGGGGCTCTGGGGCCAACGTCCTGACTTTC	CASSLASRGSGANVLTF
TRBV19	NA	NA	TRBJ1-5	TGTGCCAGTAGTATAGGCGGAGGGGTAGGCAATCAGCCCCAGCATTTT	CASSIGGGVGNQPQHF
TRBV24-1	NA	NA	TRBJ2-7	TGTGCCACCAGTGATTTGACAGGGAGCAACGAGCAGTACTTC	CATSDLTGSNEQYF
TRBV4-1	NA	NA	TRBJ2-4	TGCGCCAGCAGCCTTCGGGGGATAGCCAAAAACATTCAGTACTTC	CASSLRGIAKNIQYF
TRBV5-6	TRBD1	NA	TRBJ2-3	TGTGCCAGCAGCTTGGGCCGGGACAGAAACACAGATACGCAGTATTTT	CASSLGRDRNTDTQYF
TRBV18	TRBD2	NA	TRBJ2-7	TGTGCCAGCTCACCACAGCGGGGGGGCCACGAGCAGTACTTC	CASSPQRGGHEQYF
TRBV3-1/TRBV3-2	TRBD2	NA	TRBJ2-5	TGTGCCAGCAGTCCGAGACTAGCGGTGTACCAAGAGACCCAGTACTTC	CASSPRLAVYQETQYF
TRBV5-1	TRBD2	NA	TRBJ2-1	TGCGCCAGCAGCTCCGGGACTACCCACAATGAGCAGTTCTTC	CASSSGTTHNEQFF
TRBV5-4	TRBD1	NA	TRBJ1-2	TGTGCCAGCAGCTTTACAGGGGTGGTCTATGGCTACACCTTC	CASSFTGVVYGYTF
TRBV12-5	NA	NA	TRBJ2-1	TGTGCTAGTGGTTTGGGAGGGCCGTTTGATGAGCAGTTCTTC	CASGLGGPFDEQFF
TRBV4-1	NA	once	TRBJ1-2	TGCGCCAGCAGCCAAGGACAGTCCAACTATGGCTACACCTTC	CASSQGQSNYGYTF
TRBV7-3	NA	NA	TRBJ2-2	TGTGCCAGCAGCTTACAGGGTTTCGCGAACACCGGGGAGCTGTTTTTT	CASSLQGFANTGELFF